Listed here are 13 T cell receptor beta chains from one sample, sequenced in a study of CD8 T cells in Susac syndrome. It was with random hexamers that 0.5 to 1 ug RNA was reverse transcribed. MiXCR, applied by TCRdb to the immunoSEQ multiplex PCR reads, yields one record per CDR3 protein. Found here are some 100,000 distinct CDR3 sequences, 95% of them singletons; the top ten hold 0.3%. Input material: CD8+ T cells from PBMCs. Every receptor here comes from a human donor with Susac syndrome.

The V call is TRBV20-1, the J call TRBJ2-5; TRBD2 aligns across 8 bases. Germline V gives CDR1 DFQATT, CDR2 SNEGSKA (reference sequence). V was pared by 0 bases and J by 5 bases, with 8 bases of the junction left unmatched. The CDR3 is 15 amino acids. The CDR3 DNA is TGCAGTGCTAGAGATGAAGCGGGGGCCGGGGAGACCCAGTACTTC. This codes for CSARDEAGAGETQYF.

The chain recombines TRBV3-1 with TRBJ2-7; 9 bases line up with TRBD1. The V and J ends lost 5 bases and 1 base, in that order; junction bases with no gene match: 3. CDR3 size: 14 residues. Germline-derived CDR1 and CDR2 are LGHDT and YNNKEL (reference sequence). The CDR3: CASSTGTGSYEQYF. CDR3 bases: TGTGCCAGCAGCACCGGGACAGGGTCCTACGAGCAGTACTTC.

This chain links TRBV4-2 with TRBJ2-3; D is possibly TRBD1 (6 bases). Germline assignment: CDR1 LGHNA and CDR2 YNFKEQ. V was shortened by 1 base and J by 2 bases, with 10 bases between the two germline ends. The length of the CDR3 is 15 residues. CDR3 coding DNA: TGTGCCAGCAGCCAAGCGGGACAACACACAGATACGCAGTATTTT. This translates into CASSQAGQHTDTQYF.

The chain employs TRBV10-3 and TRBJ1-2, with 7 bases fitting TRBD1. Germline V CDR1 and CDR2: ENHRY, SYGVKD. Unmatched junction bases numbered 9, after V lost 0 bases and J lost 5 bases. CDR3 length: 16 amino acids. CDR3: CAISESPAGGRYGYTF. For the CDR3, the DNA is TGTGCCATCAGTGAGTCTCCGGCAGGGGGTCGGTATGGCTACACCTTC.

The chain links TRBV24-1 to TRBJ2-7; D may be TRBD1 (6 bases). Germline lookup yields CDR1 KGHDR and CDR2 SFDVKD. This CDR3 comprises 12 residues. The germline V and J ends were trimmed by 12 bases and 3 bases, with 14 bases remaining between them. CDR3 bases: TGTGCCCCCCTATGGGGGCTCTACGAGCAGTACTTC. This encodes CAPLWGLYEQYF.

The CDR3 here is CASREVTGLLTLHF. In DNA, the CDR3 is TGCGCCAGCAGGGAAGTGACAGGCCTCCTCACCCTCCACTTT. The chain recombines TRBV23-1 with TRBJ1-6; D perhaps matches TRBD1 (6 bases). TRBV23-1 is designated an ORF whose function remains uncertain. V was clipped by 6 bases and J by 14 bases, with 20 bases between them. The CDR3 totals 14 residues.

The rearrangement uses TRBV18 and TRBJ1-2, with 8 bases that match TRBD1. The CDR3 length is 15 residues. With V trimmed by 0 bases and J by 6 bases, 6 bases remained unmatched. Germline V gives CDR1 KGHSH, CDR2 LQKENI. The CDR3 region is CASSPPRTGRDGYTF. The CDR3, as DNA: TGTGCCAGCTCACCACCCAGGACAGGGAGGGATGGCTACACCTTC.

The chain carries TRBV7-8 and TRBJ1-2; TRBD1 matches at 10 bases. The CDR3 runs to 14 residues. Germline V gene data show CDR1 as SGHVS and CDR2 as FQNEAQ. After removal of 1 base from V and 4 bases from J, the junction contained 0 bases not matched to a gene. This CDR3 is CASSLGTGGYGYTF. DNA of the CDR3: TGTGCCAGCAGCTTAGGGACAGGGGGCTATGGCTACACCTTC.

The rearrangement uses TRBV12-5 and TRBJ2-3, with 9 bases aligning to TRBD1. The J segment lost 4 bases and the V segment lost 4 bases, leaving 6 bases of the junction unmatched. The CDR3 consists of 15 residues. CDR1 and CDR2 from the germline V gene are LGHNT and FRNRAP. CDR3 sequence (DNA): TGTGCTAGTGGTTCCCGGACAGGGGACGCAGATACGCAGTATTTT. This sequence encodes CASGSRTGDADTQYF.

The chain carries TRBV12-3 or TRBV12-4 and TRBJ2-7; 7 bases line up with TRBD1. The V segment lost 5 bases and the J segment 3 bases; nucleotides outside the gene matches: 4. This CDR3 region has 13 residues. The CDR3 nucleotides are TGTGCCAGCAGTACGGGACAGTTCTACGAGCAGTACTTC. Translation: CASSTGQFYEQYF.

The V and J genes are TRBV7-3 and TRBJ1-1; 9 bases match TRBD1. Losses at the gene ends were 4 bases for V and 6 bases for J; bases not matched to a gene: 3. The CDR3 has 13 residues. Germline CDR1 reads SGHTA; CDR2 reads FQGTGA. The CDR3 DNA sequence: TGTGCCAGCAGCTCGGACAGGGGATCTGAAGCTTTCTTT. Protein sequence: CASSSDRGSEAFF. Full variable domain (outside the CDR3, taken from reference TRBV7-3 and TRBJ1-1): GAGVSQTPSNKVTEKGKYVELRCDPISGHTALYWYRQSLGQGPEFLIYFQGTGAADDSGLPNDRFFAVRPEGSVSTLKIQRTERGDSAVYLCASSSDRGSEAFFGQGTRLTVV.

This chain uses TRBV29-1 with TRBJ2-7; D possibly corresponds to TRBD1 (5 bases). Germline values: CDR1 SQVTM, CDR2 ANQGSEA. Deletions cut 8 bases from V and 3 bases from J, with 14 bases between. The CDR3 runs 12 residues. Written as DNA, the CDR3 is TGCAGCTCCTTAGGGGCTGACTACGAGCAGTACTTC. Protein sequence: CSSLGADYEQYF.

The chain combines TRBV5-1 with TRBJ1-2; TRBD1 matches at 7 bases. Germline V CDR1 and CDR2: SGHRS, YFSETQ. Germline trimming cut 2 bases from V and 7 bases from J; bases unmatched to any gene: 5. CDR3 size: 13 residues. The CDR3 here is CASSFGDSGGYTF. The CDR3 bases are TGCGCCAGCAGCTTCGGGGACAGCGGTGGCTACACCTTC.